This T cell receptor (beta chain) emerged from a study of cytomegalovirus exposure and HLA in healthy donors. General study points: The study recorded 150 to 200 TCR beta chains that were cytomegalovirus-associated. Accurate prediction of most subjects' HLA-A and HLA-B alleles from TCR beta sequences was reported.

Researchers ran the PCR with 60 Vbeta and 13 Jbeta primers. Original data processing: As a later analysis found, there were 82 million or so unique TCR beta chains, of which around 10 million were shared. The repertoire was sequenced with immunoSEQ multiplex PCR; TCRdb's copy has only in-frame clones and lacks some. From that table come the V and J calls and clone size; the DNA was used to work out D and trimming. The table lists some 72,000 clones, with around 4.4% in the top ten. CDR3 length: 15 amino acids. Germline CDR1 and CDR2: SGHTA and FQGNSA. V dropped 5 bases and J dropped 5; count of bases not matched to a gene: 11. On this clone itself: Its antigen is unidentified.

The TCR originated in a man aged 30 to 39 in good health and CMV-seronegative. The chain is built from TRBV7-2 and TRBJ1-1, with 7 nucleotides matching TRBD1. The sequenced material came from PBMCs. The CDR3 DNA follows: TGTGCCAGCAGCACCAGACACAGGGGATGGACTGAAGCTTTCTTT. Encoded protein: CASSTRHRGWTEAFF.